This T cell receptor beta chain stems from a study of T cells in Graves' hyperthyroidism and ophthalmopathy. Study overall: Before any treatment, at initial diagnosis, peripheral blood was collected. Study-level points and caveats: In the analysis, a 13 V-J model separated ophthalmopathy from stable hyperthyroidism.

V dropped 4 bases and J dropped 5; count of bases not matched to a gene: 6. Germline V gene lookup returns CDR1 SGHRS and CDR2 YFSETQ. The CDR3 loop spans 15 amino acids. For ophthalmopathy patients, the Clinical Activity Score was at least 3 and the NOSPECS grade at least 4; duration was under 3 months. Authors of the study amplified TCR beta CDR3 regions from RNA transcripts. HTBI primers were the set used in a first-round RT-PCR of the TCR CDR3. TCRdb reprocessed the multiplex PCR reads via MiXCR and lists one record per CDR3 protein. The sample lists approximately 690,000 distinct CDR3 sequences; roughly 15% were seen once. This clonotype has a count of ten or more. Its cognate antigen is unknown.

Material for sequencing was blood. The sequence derives from a woman in her forties or fifties with Graves' ophthalmopathy. This rearrangement joins TRBV5-1 to TRBJ2-1; the match to TRBD2 covers 10 bases. CDR3: CASSPGLARHNEQFF. The CDR3 DNA follows: TGCGCCAGCAGCCCGGGACTAGCGCGCCACAATGAGCAGTTCTTC. The whole variable domain, remainder taken from reference TRBV5-1 and TRBJ2-1, is KAGVTQTPRYLIKTRGQQVTLSCSPISGHRSVSWYQQTPGQGLQFLFEYFSETQRNKGNFPGRFSGRQFSNSRSEMNVSTLELGDSALYLCASSPGLARHNEQFFGPGTRLTVL.